The clone carrying this T cell receptor (beta chain) was counted only a few times. The antigen is not known. These data come from a study of identifying expanded T cells in peripheral blood. Collection occurred without any documented infections or immune events in donors. Study findings and constraints: Approximately 1.2 clones differed between technical replicates, versus around 15 and 19 over time. Across healthy donors, higher total template counts meant significantly greater roughly 2-week count variance.

Repertoires were generated with immunoSEQ multiplex PCR, while TCRdb's copy carries only in-frame clones and drops some. The profile shows under 100,000 clones, approximately 81% of them singletons. This TCR came from a person aged 18 to 75 in good health. The source material was blood.

Written as DNA, the CDR3 is TGTGCCAGCAGTGTCAGGGACAACACTGAAGCTTTCTTT. Translated: CASSVRDNTEAFF. The chain is built from TRBV11-3 and TRBJ1-1, with a weak D call TRBD1 (5 bases). The CDR3 extends over 13 amino acids. Per the germline V gene, CDR1 is SGHNT and CDR2 is YENEEA. Trimming cost V 6 bases and J 2 bases, with 10 bases left between them.